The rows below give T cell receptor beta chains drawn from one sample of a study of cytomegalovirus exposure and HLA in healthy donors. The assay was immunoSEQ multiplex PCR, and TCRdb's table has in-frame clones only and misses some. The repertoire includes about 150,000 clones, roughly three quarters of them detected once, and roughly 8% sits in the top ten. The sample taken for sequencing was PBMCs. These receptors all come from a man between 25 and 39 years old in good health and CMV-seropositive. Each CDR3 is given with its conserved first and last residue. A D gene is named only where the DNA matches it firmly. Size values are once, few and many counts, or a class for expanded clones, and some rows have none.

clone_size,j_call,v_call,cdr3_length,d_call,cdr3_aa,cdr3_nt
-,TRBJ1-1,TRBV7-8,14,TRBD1,CASSATGAYTEAFF,TGTGCCAGCAGCGCTACAGGGGCGTACACTGAAGCTTTCTTT
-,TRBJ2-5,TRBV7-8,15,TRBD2,CASSLAAGRGETQYF,TGTGCCAGCAGCTTAGCGGCAGGGCGGGGGGAGACCCAGTACTTC
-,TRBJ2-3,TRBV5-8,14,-,CASSSLSSTDTQYF,TGTGCCAGCAGCTCCCTGTCGAGCACAGATACGCAGTATTTT
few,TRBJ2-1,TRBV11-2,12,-,CASSLAYNEQFF,TGTGCCAGCAGCTTAGCTTATAATGAGCAGTTCTTC
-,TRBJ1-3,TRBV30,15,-,CAWSPPGARGNTIYF,TGTGCCTGGAGTCCCCCAGGGGCGCGAGGAAACACCATATATTTT
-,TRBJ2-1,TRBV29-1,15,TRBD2,CSVGLGTSVKNEQFF,TGCAGCGTCGGTCTGGGGACTAGCGTCAAGAATGAGCAGTTCTTC
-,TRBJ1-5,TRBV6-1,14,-,CASGEQVSNQPQHF,TGTGCCAGCGGGGAACAGGTTAGCAATCAGCCCCAGCATTTT
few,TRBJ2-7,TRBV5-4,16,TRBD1,CASSLGGQGGQDEQYF,TGTGCCAGCAGCTTGGGGGGACAGGGGGGCCAGGACGAGCAGTACTTC
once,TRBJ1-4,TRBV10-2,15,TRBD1,CASSESRGYGGKLFF,TGCGCCAGCAGTGAGTCCAGGGGGTACGGAGGAAAACTGTTTTTT
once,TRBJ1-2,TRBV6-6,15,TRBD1,CASSIEGGFGYGYTF,TGTGCCAGCAGTATCGAAGGGGGCTTCGGCTATGGCTACACCTTC
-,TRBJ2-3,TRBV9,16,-,CASSVAGALSTDTQYF,TGTGCCAGCAGCGTCGCGGGGGCCCTCTCCACAGATACGCAGTATTTT
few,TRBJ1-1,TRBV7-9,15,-,CASSPHPGTNTEAFF,TGTGCCAGCAGCCCTCATCCGGGTACTAACACTGAAGCTTTCTTT
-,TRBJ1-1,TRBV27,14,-,CASRGPGMNTEAFF,TGTGCCAGCAGGGGGCCAGGGATGAACACTGAAGCTTTCTTT
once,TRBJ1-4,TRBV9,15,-,CASTVGGGMNEKLFF,TGTGCCAGCACCGTAGGGGGGGGTATGAATGAAAAACTGTTTTTT
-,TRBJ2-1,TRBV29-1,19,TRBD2,CSALVPRTSGGRGYNEQFF,TGCAGCGCCCTTGTCCCGAGGACTAGCGGGGGCCGGGGCTACAATGAGCAGTTCTTC
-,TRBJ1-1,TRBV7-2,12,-,CASSSLGGGAFF,TGTGCCAGCAGCTCCCTAGGGGGTGGAGCTTTCTTT
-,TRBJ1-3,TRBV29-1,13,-,CSVEIESGNTIYF,TGCAGCGTTGAGATAGAATCTGGAAACACCATATATTTT
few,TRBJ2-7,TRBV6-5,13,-,CASSTREQYEQYF,TGTGCCAGCAGTACGCGGGAACAGTACGAGCAGTACTTC
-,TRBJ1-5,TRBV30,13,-,CAWTGSSNQPQHF,TGTGCCTGGACGGGGTCGAGCAATCAGCCCCAGCATTTT
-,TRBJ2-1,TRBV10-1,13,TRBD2,CASSGRAEGEQFF,TGCGCCAGCAGCGGGAGGGCCGAAGGTGAGCAGTTCTTC
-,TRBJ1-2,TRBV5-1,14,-,CASSLGGGNYGYTF,TGCGCCAGCAGCTTGGGTGGAGGCAACTATGGCTACACCTTC
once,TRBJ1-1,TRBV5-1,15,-,CASSLPTRRGTEAFF,TGCGCCAGCAGCTTGCCTACTAGGAGAGGCACTGAAGCTTTCTTT
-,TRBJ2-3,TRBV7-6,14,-,CASSPGPGADTQYF,TGTGCCAGCAGCCCGGGCCCGGGGGCAGATACGCAGTATTTT
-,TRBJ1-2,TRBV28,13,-,CASSPLSFLGYTF,TGTGCCAGCAGTCCCCTGTCCTTTCTAGGCTACACCTTC
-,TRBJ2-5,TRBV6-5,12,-,CASSSRGETQYF,TGTGCCAGCAGTTCAAGGGGAGAGACCCAGTACTTC
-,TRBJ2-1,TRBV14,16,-,CASSQLGGALYNEQFF,TGTGCCAGCAGCCAATTGGGGGGGGCACTATACAATGAGCAGTTCTTC
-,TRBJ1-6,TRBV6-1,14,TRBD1,CASRTGQRNSPLHF,TGTGCCAGCCGAACGGGACAGAGAAATTCACCCCTCCACTTT
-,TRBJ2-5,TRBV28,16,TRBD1,CASSFSRDRVGETQYF,TGTGCCAGCAGTTTTAGCCGGGACAGGGTGGGGGAGACCCAGTACTTC
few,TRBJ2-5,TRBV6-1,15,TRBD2,CAAEGGGAQGETQYF,TGTGCCGCAGAAGGCGGGGGGGCCCAGGGAGAGACCCAGTACTTC
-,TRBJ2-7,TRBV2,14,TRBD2,CASREGLAGEIKHF,TGTGCCAGCAGGGAGGGACTAGCGGGAGAAATTAAGCACTTC
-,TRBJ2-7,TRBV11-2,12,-,CASVGTPYEQYF,TGTGCCAGCGTCGGGACTCCCTACGAGCAGTACTTC
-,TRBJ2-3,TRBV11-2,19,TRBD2,CASSLTSGRWGSSTDTQYF,TGTGCCAGCAGCTTAACTAGCGGGAGGTGGGGGTCTAGCACAGATACGCAGTATTTT
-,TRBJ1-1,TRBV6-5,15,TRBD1,CASSYVGQGAAEAFF,TGTGCCAGCAGTTACGTAGGACAGGGGGCTGCTGAAGCTTTCTTT
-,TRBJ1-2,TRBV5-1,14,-,CASSPGVGSPGYTF,TGCGCCAGCAGCCCCGGAGTCGGATCCCCTGGCTACACCTTC
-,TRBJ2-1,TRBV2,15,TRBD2,CASPTSGGSYNEQFF,TGTGCCAGCCCAACTAGCGGAGGCTCCTACAATGAGCAGTTCTTC
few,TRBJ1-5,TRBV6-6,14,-,CASSEGATNQPQHF,TGTGCCAGCAGTGAGGGAGCTACCAATCAGCCCCAGCATTTT
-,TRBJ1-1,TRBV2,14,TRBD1,CASSEGRGAAEAFF,TGTGCCAGCAGTGAGGGCAGGGGGGCCGCTGAAGCTTTCTTT
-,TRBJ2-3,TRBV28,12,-,CATRGGADTQYF,TGTGCCACCCGGGGAGGCGCAGATACGCAGTATTTT
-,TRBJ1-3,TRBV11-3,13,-,CASSLPGGNTIYF,TGTGCCAGCAGCCTGCCGGGTGGAAACACCATATATTTT
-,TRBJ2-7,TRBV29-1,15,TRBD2,CSVLLLSGTYYEQYF,TGCAGCGTTCTCCTCCTTAGCGGGACTTACTACGAGCAGTACTTC
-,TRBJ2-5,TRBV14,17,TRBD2,CASSQDRGLAGVETQYF,TGTGCCAGCAGCCAAGATCGGGGACTAGCGGGAGTGGAGACCCAGTACTTC